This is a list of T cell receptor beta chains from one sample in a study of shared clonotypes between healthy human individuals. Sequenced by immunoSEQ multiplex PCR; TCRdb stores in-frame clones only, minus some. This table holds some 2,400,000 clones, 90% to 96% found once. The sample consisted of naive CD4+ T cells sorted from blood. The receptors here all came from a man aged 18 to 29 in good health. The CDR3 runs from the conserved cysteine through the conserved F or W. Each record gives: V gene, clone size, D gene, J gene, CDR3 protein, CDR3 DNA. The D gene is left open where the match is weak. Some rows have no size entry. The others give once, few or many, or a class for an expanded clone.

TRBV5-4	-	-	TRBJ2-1	CASSSGANEQFF	TGTGCCAGCAGCTCGGGGGCGAATGAGCAGTTCTTC
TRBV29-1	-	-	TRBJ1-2	CSVEVLSGYTF	TGCAGCGTTGAAGTTCTAAGTGGCTACACCTTC
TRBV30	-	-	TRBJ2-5	CASGVLETQYF	TGTGCCTCAGGGGTACTGGAGACCCAGTACTTC
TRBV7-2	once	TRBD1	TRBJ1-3	CASSPDRNGNTIYF	TGTGCCAGCAGCCCGGACAGGAATGGAAACACCATATATTTT
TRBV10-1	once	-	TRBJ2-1	CASSDGGLGYNEQFF	TGCGCCAGCAGTGACGGAGGCCTGGGGTACAATGAGCAGTTCTTC
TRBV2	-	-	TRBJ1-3	CASNKMVSSGNTIYF	TGTGCCAGCAATAAAATGGTGTCCTCTGGAAACACCATATATTTT
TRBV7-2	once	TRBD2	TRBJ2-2	CASSLARVVAGTGELFF	TGTGCCAGCAGCTTAGCACGCGTCGTAGCGGGCACCGGGGAGCTGTTTTTT
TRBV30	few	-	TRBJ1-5	CAWSVQKGIKNQPQHF	TGTGCCTGGAGTGTACAAAAAGGGATAAAAAATCAGCCCCAGCATTTT
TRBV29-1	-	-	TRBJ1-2	CSVDGQTASGVYGYTF	TGCAGCGTTGACGGTCAAACGGCCTCAGGGGTCTATGGCTACACCTTC
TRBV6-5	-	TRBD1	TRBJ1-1	CATGETGAGTEAFF	TGTGCCACAGGGGAGACAGGGGCGGGGACTGAAGCTTTCTTT
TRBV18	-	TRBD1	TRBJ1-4	CASSRGQELFF	TGTGCCAGCTCACGCGGACAGGAACTGTTTTTT
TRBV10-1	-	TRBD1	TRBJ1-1	CASSEHRRTGGSFEAFF	TGCGCCAGCAGTGAGCATAGGAGGACAGGGGGTAGCTTTGAAGCTTTCTTT
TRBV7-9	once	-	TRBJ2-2	CASSFPVLAGELFF	TGTGCCAGCAGCTTTCCCGTTCTGGCGGGGGAGCTGTTTTTT
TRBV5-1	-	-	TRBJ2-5	CASSRASDQETQYF	TGCGCCAGCAGCCGGGCCTCCGATCAAGAGACCCAGTACTTC
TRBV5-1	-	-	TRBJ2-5	CASSPGQPGETQYF	TGCGCCAGCAGCCCCGGACAGCCTGGGGAGACCCAGTACTTC
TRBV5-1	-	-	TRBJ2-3	CASSFSFGSTDTQYF	TGCGCCAGCAGCTTTAGTTTTGGGAGCACAGATACGCAGTATTTT
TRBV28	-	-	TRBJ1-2	CASSSNHLGADYGYTF	TGTGCCAGCAGCTCGAACCACCTCGGGGCCGACTATGGCTACACCTTC
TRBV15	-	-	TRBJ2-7	CATSRAPTVTYEQYF	TGTGCCACCAGCAGAGCCCCCACAGTAACCTACGAGCAGTACTTC
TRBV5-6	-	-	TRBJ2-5	CASSFTGGRETQYF	TGTGCCAGCAGCTTTACGGGGGGCCGAGAGACCCAGTACTTC
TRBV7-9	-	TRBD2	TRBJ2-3	CASSSPGWGGSTTDTQYF	TGTGCCAGCAGCTCTCCTGGGTGGGGCGGGAGCACCACAGATACGCAGTATTTT
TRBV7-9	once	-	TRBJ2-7	CASSLSGLGSYEQYF	TGTGCCAGCAGCTTGTCTGGGCTCGGGTCCTACGAGCAGTACTTC
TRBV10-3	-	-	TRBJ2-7	CAISESGVIYEQYF	TGTGCCATCAGTGAGTCAGGGGTGATCTACGAGCAGTACTTC
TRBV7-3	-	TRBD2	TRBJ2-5	CASSLIAGGPRETQYF	TGTGCCAGCAGCTTAATAGCGGGGGGGCCGAGAGAGACCCAGTACTTC
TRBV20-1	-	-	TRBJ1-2	CSAGTYYGYTF	TGCAGTGCAGGGACGTACTATGGCTACACCTTC